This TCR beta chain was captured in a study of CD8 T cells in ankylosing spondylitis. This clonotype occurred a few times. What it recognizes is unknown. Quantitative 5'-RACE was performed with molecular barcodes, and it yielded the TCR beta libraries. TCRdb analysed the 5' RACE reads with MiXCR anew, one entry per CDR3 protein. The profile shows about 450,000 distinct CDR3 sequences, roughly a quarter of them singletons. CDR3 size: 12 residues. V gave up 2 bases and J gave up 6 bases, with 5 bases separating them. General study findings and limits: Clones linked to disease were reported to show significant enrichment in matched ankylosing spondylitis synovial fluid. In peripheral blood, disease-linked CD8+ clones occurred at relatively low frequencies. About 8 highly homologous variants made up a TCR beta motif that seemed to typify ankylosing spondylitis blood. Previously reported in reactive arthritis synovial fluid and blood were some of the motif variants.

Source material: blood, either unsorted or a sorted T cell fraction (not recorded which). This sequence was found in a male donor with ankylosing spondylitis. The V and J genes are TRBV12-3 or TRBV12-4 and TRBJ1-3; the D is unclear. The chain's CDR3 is CASSLYKNTIYF. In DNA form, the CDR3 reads TGTGCCAGCAGTTTATATAAAAACACCATATATTTT.